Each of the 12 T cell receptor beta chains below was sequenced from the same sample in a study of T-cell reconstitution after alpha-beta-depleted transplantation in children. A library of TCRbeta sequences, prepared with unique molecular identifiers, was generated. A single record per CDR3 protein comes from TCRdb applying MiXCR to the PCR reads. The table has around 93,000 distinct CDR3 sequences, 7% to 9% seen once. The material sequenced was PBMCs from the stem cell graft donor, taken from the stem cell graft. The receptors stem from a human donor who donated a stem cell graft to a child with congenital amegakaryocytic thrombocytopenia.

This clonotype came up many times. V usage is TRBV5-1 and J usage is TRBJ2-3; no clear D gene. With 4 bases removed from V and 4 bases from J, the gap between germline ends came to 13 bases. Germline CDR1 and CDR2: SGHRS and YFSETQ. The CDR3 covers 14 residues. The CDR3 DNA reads TGCGCCAGCAGCCCGGCGAGGTACCCAGATACGCAGTATTTT. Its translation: CASSPARYPDTQYF.

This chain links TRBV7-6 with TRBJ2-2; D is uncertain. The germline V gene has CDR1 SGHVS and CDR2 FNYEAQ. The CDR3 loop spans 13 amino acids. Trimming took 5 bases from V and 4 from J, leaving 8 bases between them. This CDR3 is CASSPRPTGELFF. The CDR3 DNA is TGTGCCAGCAGCCCCAGGCCCACCGGGGAGCTGTTTTTT.

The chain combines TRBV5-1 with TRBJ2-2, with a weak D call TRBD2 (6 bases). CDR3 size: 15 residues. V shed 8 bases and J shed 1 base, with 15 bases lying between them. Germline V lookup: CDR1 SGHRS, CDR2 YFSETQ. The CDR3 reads CASYPGLLNTGELFF. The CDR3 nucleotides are TGCGCCAGTTACCCGGGACTTCTGAACACCGGGGAGCTGTTTTTT.

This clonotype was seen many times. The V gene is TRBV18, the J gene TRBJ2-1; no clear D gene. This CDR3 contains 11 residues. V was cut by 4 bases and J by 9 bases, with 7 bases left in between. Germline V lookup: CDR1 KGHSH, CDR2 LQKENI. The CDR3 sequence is CASSLSVEQFF. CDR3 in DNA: TGTGCCAGCTCACTCTCCGTTGAGCAGTTCTTC.

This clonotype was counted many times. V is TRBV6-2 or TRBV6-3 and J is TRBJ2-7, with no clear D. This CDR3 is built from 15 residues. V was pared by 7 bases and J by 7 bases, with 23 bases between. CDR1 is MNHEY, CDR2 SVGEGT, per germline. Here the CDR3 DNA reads TGTGCCAGCATCGACCGTTTTTCAGTGATCGAAGAGCAGTACTTC. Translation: CASIDRFSVIEEQYF.

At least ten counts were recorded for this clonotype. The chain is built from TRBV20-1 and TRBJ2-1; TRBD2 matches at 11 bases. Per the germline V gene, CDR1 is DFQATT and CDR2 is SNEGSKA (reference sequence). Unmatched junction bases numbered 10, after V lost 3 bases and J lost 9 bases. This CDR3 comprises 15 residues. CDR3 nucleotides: TGCAGTGCTAGTGTTAGCGGGAGGGTCAAGGTTGAGCAGTTCTTC. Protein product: CSASVSGRVKVEQFF.

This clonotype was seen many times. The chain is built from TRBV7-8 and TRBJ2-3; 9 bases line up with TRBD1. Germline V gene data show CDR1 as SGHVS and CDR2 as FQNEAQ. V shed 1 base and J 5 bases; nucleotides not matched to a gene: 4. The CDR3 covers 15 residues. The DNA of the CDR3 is TGTGCCAGCAGCTTAGGGACAGGGGAGGGAGATACGCAGTATTTT. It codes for CASSLGTGEGDTQYF.

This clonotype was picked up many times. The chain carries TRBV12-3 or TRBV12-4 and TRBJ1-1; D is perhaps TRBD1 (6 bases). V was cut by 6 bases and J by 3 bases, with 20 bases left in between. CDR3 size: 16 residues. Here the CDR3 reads CASSPGGAPPDTEAFF. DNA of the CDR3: TGTGCCAGCAGCCCCGGGGGGGCGCCCCCGGACACTGAAGCTTTCTTT.

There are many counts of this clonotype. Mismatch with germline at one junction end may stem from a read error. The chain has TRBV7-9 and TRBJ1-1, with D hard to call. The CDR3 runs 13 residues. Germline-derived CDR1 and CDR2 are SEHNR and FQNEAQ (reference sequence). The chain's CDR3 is CASSLAWNNEAFF. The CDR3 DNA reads TGTGCCAGCAGCTTAGCATGGAACAATGAAGCTTTCTTT. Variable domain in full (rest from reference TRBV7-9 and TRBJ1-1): DTGVSQNPRHKITKRGQNVTFRCDPISEHNRLYWYRQTLGQGPEFLTYFQNEAQLEKSRLLSDRFSAERPKGSFSTLEIQRTEQGDSAMYLCASSLAWNNEAFFGQGTRLTVV.

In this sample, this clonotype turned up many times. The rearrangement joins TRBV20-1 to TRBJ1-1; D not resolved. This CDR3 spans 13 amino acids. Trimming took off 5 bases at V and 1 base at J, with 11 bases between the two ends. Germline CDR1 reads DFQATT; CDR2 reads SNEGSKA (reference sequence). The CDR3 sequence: CSAAGQQNTEAFF. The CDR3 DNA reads TGCAGTGCTGCCGGGCAGCAGAACACTGAAGCTTTCTTT.

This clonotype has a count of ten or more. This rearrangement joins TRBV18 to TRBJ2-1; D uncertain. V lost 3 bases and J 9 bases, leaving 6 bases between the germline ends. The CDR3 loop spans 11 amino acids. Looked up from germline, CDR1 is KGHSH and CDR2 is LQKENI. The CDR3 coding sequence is TGTGCCAGCTCACCTGAGTTTGAGCAGTTCTTC. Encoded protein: CASSPEFEQFF.

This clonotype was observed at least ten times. CDR3 sequence (DNA): TGTGCCAGCAGTCGGAGCGGGAGCTCCTACGAGCAGTACTTC. It yields the protein CASSRSGSSYEQYF. The chain combines TRBV5-4 with TRBJ2-7; 8 bases line up with TRBD2. CDR1 SGHNT and CDR2 YYREEE come from the germline V gene (reference sequence). This CDR3 is built from 14 residues. The junction had 4 bases not matched to a gene; V was cut back by 5 bases and J by 0 bases.